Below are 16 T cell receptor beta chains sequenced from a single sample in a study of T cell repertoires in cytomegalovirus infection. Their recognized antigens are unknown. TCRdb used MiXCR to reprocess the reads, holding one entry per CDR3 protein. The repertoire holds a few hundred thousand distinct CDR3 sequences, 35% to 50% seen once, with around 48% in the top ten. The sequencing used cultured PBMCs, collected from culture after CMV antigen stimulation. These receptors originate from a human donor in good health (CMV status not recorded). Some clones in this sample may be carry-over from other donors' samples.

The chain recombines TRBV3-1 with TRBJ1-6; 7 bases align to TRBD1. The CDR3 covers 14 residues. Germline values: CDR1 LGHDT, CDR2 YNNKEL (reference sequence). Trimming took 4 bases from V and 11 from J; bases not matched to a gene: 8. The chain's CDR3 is CASSPLTGLAPLHF. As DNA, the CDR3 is TGTGCCAGCAGCCCCCTGACAGGGCTCGCACCCCTCCACTTT.

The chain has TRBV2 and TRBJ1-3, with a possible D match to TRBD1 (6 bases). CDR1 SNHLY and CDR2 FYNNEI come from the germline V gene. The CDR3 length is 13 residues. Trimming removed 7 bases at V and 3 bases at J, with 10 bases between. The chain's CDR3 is CASKGDGGNTIYF. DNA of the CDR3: TGTGCCAGCAAGGGGGACGGTGGAAACACCATATATTTT. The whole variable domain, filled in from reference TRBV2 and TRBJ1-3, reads EPEVTQTPSHQVTQMGQEVILRCVPISNHLYFYWYRQILGQKVEFLVSFYNNEISEKSEIFDDQFSVERPDGSNFTLKIRSTKLEDSAMYFCASKGDGGNTIYFGEGSWLTVV.

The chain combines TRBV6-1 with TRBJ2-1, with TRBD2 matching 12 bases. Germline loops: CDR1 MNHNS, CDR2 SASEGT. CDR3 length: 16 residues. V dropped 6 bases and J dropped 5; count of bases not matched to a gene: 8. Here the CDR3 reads CASRSSSGRADNEQFF. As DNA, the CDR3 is TGTGCCAGCAGGAGCTCTAGCGGGAGGGCCGACAATGAGCAGTTCTTC.

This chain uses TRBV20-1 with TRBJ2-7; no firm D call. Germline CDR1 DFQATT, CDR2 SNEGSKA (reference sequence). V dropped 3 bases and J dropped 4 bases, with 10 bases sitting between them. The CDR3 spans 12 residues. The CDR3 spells CSARVPNYEQYF. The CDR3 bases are TGCAGTGCTAGGGTTCCTAATTACGAGCAGTACTTC.

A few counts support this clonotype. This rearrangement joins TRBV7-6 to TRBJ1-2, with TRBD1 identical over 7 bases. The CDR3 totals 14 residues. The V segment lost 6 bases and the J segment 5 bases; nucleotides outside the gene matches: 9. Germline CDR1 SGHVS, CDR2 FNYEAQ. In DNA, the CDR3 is TGTGCCAGCAGTTACTCCGGGACAGATTATGGCTACACCTTC. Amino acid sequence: CASSYSGTDYGYTF.

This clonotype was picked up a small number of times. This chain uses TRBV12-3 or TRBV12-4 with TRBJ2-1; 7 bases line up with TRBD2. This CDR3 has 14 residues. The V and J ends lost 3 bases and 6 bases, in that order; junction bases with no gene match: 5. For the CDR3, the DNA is TGTGCCAGCAGTTTTGGGACTACGATCAATGAGCAGTTCTTC. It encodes CASSFGTTINEQFF.

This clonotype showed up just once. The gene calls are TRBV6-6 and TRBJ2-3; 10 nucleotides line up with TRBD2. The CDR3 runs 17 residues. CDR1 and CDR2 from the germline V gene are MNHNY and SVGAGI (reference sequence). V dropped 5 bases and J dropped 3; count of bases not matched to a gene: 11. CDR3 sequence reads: CASSRPRTSGQTDTQYF. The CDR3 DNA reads TGTGCCAGCAGTCGCCCGAGGACTAGCGGACAGACAGATACGCAGTATTTT.

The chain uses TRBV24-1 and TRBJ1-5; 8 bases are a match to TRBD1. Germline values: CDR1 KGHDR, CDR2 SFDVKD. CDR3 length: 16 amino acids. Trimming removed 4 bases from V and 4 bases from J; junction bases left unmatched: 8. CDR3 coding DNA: TGTGCCACCAGTGAACCCCCAGGGGGCCCTAATCAGCCCCAGCATTTT. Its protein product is CATSEPPGGPNQPQHF.

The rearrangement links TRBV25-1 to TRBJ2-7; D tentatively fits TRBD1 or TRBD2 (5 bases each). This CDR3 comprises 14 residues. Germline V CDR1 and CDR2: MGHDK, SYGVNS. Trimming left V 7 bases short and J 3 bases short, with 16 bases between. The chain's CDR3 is CASTEPGGGYEQYF. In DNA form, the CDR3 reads TGTGCCAGCACCGAACCGGGTGGGGGCTACGAGCAGTACTTC.

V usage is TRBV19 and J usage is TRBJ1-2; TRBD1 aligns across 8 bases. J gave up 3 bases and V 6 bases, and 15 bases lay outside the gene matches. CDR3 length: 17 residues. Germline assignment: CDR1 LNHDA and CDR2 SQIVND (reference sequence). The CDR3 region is CASSAGDRGLWDYGYTF. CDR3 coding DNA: TGTGCCAGTAGCGCCGGAGACAGGGGACTCTGGGACTATGGCTACACCTTC.

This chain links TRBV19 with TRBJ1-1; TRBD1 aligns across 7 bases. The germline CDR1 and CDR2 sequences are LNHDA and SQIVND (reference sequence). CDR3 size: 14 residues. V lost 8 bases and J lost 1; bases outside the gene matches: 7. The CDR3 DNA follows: TGTGCCAGTCGTCCAGGGGGGGCGAACACTGAAGCTTTCTTT. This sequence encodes CASRPGGANTEAFF.

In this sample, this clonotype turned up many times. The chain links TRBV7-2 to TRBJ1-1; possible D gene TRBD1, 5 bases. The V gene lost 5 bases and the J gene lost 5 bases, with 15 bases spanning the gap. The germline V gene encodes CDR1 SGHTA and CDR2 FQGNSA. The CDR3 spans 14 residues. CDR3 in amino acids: CASSHPRGRTEAFF. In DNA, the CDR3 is TGTGCCAGCAGCCACCCTCGGGGGAGGACTGAAGCTTTCTTT. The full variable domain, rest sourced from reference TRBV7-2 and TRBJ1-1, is GAGVSQSPSNKVTEKGKDVELRCDPISGHTALYWYRQSLGQGLEFLIYFQGNSAPDKSGLPSDRFSAERTGGSVSTLTIQRTQQEDSAVYLCASSHPRGRTEAFFGQGTRLTVV.

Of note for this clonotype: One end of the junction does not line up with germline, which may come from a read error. The CDR3 DNA follows: TGTGCCAGCAGCTTAGGGAGCGGGTCGTACGAGCAGCACTTC. Translated: CASSLGSGSYEQHF. V and J are TRBV7-2 and TRBJ2-7; D is possibly TRBD2 (6 bases). The V gene's germline CDR1 is SGHTA and CDR2 FQGNSA. CDR3 size: 14 residues. Together with reference TRBV7-2 and TRBJ2-7, the CDR3 gives the full variable domain: GAGVSQSPSNKVTEKGKDVELRCDPISGHTALYWYRQSLGQGLEFLIYFQGNSAPDKSGLPSDRFSAERTGGSVSTLTIQRTQQEDSAVYLCASSLGSGSYEQHFGPGTRLTVT.

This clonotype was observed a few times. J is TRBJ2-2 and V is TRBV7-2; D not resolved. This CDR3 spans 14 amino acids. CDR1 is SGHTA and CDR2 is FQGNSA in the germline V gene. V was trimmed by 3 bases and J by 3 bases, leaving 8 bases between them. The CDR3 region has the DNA TGTGCCAGCAGCTTGGGCGATTACACCGGGGAGCTGTTTTTT. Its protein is CASSLGDYTGELFF.

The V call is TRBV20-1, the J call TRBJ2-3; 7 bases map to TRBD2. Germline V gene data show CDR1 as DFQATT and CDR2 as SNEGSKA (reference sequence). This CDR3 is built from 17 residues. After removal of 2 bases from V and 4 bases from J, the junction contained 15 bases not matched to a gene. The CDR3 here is CSARPTSQSPLPDTQYF. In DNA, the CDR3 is TGCAGTGCTAGACCGACTAGCCAGTCGCCGCTCCCAGATACGCAGTATTTT.

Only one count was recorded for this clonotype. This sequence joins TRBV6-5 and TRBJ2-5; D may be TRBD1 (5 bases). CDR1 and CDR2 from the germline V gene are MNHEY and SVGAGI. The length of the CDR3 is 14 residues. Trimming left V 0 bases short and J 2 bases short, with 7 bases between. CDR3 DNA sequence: TGTGCCAGCAGTTACTCGAGACAGCAAGAGACCCAGTACTTC. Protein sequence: CASSYSRQQETQYF.